The clone carrying this T cell receptor beta chain came up many times. Its target is not known. Unmatched junction bases numbered 3, after V lost 0 bases and J lost 4 bases. CDR3 length equals 16 residues. The V gene's germline CDR1 is SGHRS and CDR2 YFSETQ. The sample comes from a study of CD8 T cells in ankylosing spondylitis. General study results and limits: What seemed typical of ankylosing spondylitis blood was a TCR beta motif built from roughly 8 highly homologous variants. It was reported that disease-linked clones were significantly enriched in matched ankylosing spondylitis synovial fluid.

In TCRdb, the 5' RACE reads were re-called with MiXCR into one record per CDR3 protein. The table shows under 200,000 distinct CDR3 sequences, with approximately 10% occurring only once. This chain connects TRBV5-1 to TRBJ2-3, with 12 bases aligning to TRBD2. Specimen: blood, either unsorted or a sorted T cell fraction (not recorded which). This receptor was taken from a male donor with ankylosing spondylitis or in good health (not recorded which). CDR3 in amino acids: CASSLDLAGGADTQYF. The CDR3 DNA reads as TGCGCCAGCAGCTTGGATCTAGCGGGGGGGGCAGATACGCAGTATTTT.